This T cell receptor beta chain was identified in a study of blood T cell repertoires in COVID-19. The count of this clone is one. Authors' analysis steps: Amplified reference gene primers provided the basis for estimating nucleated cell counts. Clones were sequenced by immunoSEQ multiplex PCR, and TCRdb holds only the in-frame ones, with some missing. The DNA was the basis for D and trimming; V, J and clone size are from that table. The sample gives hundreds of thousands of clones, about 88% of which show up once; 0.9% to 1.2% is in the top ten. Recruitment covered about two dozen US areas and drew participants whose ages spanned roughly 18 to 89 years. Cohort assignment relied on participant-reported clinical history. Recovered Cohort 3 donors showed two negative PCRs, clearance, or symptom resolution. Germline V CDR1 and CDR2: MNHEY, SVGAGI. V lost 7 bases, J lost 4 bases, and 8 bases lay in between. This CDR3 is built from 13 residues.

This receptor was taken from a woman aged 25 to 39 who had recovered from COVID-19. Material: PBMCs or T cells enriched from blood (not recorded which). The V gene is TRBV6-5, the J gene TRBJ2-6; D gene ambiguous. CDR3 bases: TGTGCCAGCAAGCTCCCCGGGGCCAACGTCCTGACTTTC. Amino acid sequence: CASKLPGANVLTF.